Listed below are T cell receptor beta chains from one sample, sequenced in a study of molecular identifiers for immune sequencing clone quantification. TCRdb fed the PCR reads into MiXCR, producing one record per CDR3 protein. The sample carries 30,000 to 40,000 distinct CDR3 sequences, 15% to 20% recorded once. The sequencing sample was made of naive CD8+ T cells from blood, with Jurkat cell RNA spiked in. The source of these receptors is a human donor in good health. Some libraries in this study had Jurkat cell RNA spiked in. Both conserved end residues are part of each CDR3. D genes are given only for firm matches. Not every row has a clone size; where given, it reads once, few, many or a size class.

>TRBV13|TRBJ2-3|NA|NA
CASSLNNGGETTDTQYF
TGTGCCAGCAGCCTGAACAATGGCGGGGAGACCACAGATACGCAGTATTTT
>TRBV29-1|TRBJ2-5|TRBD1|few
CSAVPGTGEETQYF
TGCAGCGCCGTTCCCGGGACAGGGGAAGAGACCCAGTACTTC
>TRBV6-5|TRBJ2-5|TRBD1|many
CASSYERTGEAETQYF
TGTGCCAGCAGTTACGAGAGGACAGGGGAAGCGGAGACCCAGTACTTC
>TRBV11-2|TRBJ2-4|NA|NA
CASSFGTAKNIQYF
TGTGCCAGCAGCTTTGGGACTGCCAAAAACATTCAGTACTTC
>TRBV10-2|TRBJ2-7|NA|many
CASSEWGLAGEQYF
TGCGCCAGCAGTGAGTGGGGACTGGCCGGCGAGCAGTACTTC
>TRBV19|TRBJ1-5|TRBD1|many
CASSDDRGGQPQHF
TGTGCCAGTAGCGACGACAGGGGCGGTCAGCCCCAGCATTTT
>TRBV7-6|TRBJ1-5|NA|many
CASSLNSNQPQHF
TGTGCCAGCAGCTTAAATAGCAATCAGCCCCAGCATTTT
>TRBV4-1|TRBJ2-7|NA|many
CASSQEPRDTYEQYF
TGCGCCAGCAGCCAAGAACCGAGGGACACCTACGAGCAGTACTTC
>TRBV20-1|TRBJ2-7|NA|NA
CSANFPTGPISDEQYF
TGCAGTGCGAACTTCCCCACGGGCCCGATTAGTGACGAGCAGTACTTC
>TRBV5-6|TRBJ2-5|NA|many
CASSFTGDQYF
TGTGCCAGCAGCTTTACCGGGGACCAGTACTTC
>TRBV15|TRBJ2-2|TRBD1|many
CATSLGQGASELFF
TGTGCCACCAGCCTAGGACAGGGGGCATCGGAGCTGTTTTTT
>TRBV2|TRBJ1-2|NA|few
CASSEGGVTPFNYGYTF
TGTGCCAGCAGTGAAGGAGGGGTGACACCATTTAACTATGGCTACACCTTC
>TRBV5-6|TRBJ1-6|NA|few
CASSLGQSLHF
TGTGCCAGCAGCTTGGGACAGTCCCTCCACTTT
>TRBV7-9|TRBJ2-3|NA|many
CASSLVVLDTQYF
TGTGCCAGCAGCTTGGTCGTTCTCGATACGCAGTATTTT
>TRBV5-1|TRBJ2-4|NA|many
CASRAGDYGENIQYF
TGCGCCAGCAGGGCAGGGGATTACGGCGAAAACATTCAGTACTTC
>TRBV12-3/TRBV12-4|TRBJ2-5|NA|many
CASSFGGSPETQYF
TGTGCCAGCAGTTTCGGAGGCAGCCCGGAGACCCAGTACTTC
>TRBV27|TRBJ2-3|NA|NA
CASSLSNGLFTDTQYF
TGTGCCAGCAGTTTATCGAATGGTCTTTTCACTGATACGCAGTATTTT
>TRBV19|TRBJ2-3|NA|NA
CATSSFTDTQYF
TGTGCCACCTCGTCGTTCACAGATACGCAGTATTTT
>TRBV29-1|TRBJ2-7|NA|many
CSVVGVSYEQYF
TGCAGCGTTGTGGGGGTCTCCTACGAGCAGTACTTC
>TRBV4-1|TRBJ2-3|NA|many
CASSPSPWEGNTQYF
TGCGCCAGCAGCCCTTCTCCGTGGGAAGGGAATACGCAGTATTTT
>TRBV11-2|TRBJ2-7|NA|many
CASSLEPELPYEQYF
TGTGCCAGCAGCTTAGAGCCAGAATTACCCTACGAGCAGTACTTC
>TRBV6-5|TRBJ2-7|NA|NA
CASSYAGVYEQYF
TGTGCCAGCAGTTACGCTGGGGTGTACGAGCAGTACTTC
>TRBV7-2|TRBJ2-2|TRBD1|NA
CASSFETGWAGELFF
TGTGCCAGCAGCTTTGAGACAGGGTGGGCCGGGGAGCTGTTTTTT
>TRBV5-4|TRBJ2-5|NA|few
CASSLELEGETQYF
TGTGCCAGCAGCTTGGAGCTAGAGGGGGAGACCCAGTACTTC
>TRBV7-9|TRBJ2-3|NA|NA
CASSDKRVRPAGTDTQYF
TGTGCCAGCAGCGATAAAAGAGTACGGCCCGCCGGTACAGATACGCAGTATTTT
>TRBV10-3|TRBJ2-5|NA|medium-sized
CAISVLLEETQYF
TGTGCCATCAGTGTCCTCTTGGAAGAGACCCAGTACTTC